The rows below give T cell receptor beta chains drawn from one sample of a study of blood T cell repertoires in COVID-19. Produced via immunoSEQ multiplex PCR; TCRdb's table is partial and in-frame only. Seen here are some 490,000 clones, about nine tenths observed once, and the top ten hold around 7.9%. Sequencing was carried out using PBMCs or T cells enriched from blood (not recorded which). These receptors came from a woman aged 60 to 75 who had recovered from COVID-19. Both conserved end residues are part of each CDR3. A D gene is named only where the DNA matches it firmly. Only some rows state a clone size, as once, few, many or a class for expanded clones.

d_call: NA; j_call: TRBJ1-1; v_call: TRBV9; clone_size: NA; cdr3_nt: TGTGCCAGCAGCGGGGACATGGGGAACACTGAAGCTTTCTTT; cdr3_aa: CASSGDMGNTEAFF
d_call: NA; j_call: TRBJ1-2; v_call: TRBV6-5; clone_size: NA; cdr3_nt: TGTGCCAGCGCAAACTCCGGGGGGGGCGGTGGCTACACCTTC; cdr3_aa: CASANSGGGGGYTF
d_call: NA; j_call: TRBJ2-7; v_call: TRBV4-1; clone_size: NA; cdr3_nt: TGCGCCAGCACCCCCGGGGTCCTCTCCTACGAGCAGTACTTC; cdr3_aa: CASTPGVLSYEQYF
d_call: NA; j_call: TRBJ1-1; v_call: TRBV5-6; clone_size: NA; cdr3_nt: TGTGCCAGCAGCTTGTCGGGGTCTCATGGGGCTTTCTTT; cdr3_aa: CASSLSGSHGAFF
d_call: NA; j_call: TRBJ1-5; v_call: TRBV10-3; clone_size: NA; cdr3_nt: TGTGCCATCAGAGCCGATTCTTATAGCAATCAGCCCCAGCATTTT; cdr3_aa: CAIRADSYSNQPQHF
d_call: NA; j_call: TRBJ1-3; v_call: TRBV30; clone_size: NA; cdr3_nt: TGTGCCTGGAGCTTGGGAGGGGCCCGTTGGGGAAACACCATATATTTT; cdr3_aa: CAWSLGGARWGNTIYF
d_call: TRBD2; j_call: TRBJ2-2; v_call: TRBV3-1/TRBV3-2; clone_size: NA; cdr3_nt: TGTGCCAGCAGCCACCTAGCGGGAAAAACCGGGGAGCTGTTTTTT; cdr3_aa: CASSHLAGKTGELFF
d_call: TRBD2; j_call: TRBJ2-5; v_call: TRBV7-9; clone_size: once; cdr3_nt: TGTGCCAGCAGCTTGCGGACGGGAGGGGAGACCCAGTACTTC; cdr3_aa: CASSLRTGGETQYF
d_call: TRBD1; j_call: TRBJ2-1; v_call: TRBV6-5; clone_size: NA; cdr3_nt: TGTGCCAGCAGTTTAGGGGGCTCGGTGGACAATGAGCAGTTCTTC; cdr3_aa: CASSLGGSVDNEQFF
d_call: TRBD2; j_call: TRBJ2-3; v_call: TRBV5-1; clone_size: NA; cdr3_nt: TGCGCCAGCAGCTTGGGGTGGACACTTCGACTAGCGGGGGGCCTCCCGGATACGCAGTATTTT; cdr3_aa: CASSLGWTLRLAGGLPDTQYF
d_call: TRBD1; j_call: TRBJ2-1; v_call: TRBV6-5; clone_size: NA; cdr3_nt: TGTGCCAGCAGTTCTAACGACAGGGGGCAGTTCTTC; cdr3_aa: CASSSNDRGQFF
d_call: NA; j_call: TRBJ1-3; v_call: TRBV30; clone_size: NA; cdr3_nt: TGTGCCTGGATAGGGAGGGGGACTGGAAACACCATATATTTT; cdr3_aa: CAWIGRGTGNTIYF
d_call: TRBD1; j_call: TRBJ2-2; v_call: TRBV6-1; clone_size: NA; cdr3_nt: TGTGCCAGCAGTGAATACAGGGGGCTTGGCACCGGGGAGCTGTTTTTT; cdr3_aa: CASSEYRGLGTGELFF
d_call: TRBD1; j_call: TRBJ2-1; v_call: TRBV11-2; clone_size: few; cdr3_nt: TGTGCCAGCAGCTTATCGTGGGGTCAGGGGGCATACAATGAGCAGTTCTTC; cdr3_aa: CASSLSWGQGAYNEQFF
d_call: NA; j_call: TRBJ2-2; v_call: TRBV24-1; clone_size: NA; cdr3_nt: TGTGCCACCAGTGACCGGGGGCGAAAAGGGACTATCCACACCGGGGAGCTGTTTTTT; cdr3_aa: CATSDRGRKGTIHTGELFF
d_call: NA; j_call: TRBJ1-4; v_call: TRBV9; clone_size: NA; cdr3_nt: TGTGCCAGCAGCGTAGGCCCAGGTGGGGGGGTTGGAAAACTGTTTTTT; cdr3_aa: CASSVGPGGGVGKLFF
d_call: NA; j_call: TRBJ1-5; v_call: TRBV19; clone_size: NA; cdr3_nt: TGTGCCAGTAGTATTATCTCAGACAATCAGCCCCAGCATTTT; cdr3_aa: CASSIISDNQPQHF
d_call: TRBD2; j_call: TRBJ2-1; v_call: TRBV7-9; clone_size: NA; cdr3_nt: TGTGCCAGCAGCTTAGGTAGCGGGGGCCGCAATGAGCAGTTCTTC; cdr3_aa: CASSLGSGGRNEQFF
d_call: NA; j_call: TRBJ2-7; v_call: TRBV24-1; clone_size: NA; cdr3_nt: TGTGCCACCAGTACTCCAGGTCCAGGGAAGCAGTACTTC; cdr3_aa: CATSTPGPGKQYF
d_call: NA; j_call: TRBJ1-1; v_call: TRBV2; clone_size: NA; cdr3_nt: TGTGCCAGCAGTCCGACAGGCGACAACACTGAAGCTTTCTTT; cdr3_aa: CASSPTGDNTEAFF
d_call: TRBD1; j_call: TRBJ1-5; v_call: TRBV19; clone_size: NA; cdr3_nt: TGTGCCAGTAGTCCCGGGACAGTTCGTAATCAGCCCCAGCATTTT; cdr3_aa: CASSPGTVRNQPQHF
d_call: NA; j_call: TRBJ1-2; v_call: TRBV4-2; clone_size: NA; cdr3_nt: TGTGCCAGCAGCCCCCTAGGGGTGGACTATGGCTACACCTTC; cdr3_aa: CASSPLGVDYGYTF
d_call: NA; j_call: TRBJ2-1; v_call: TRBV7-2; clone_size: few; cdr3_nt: TGTGCCAGCAGCTTAGTAGGGGCCGATGAGCAGTTCTTC; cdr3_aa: CASSLVGADEQFF
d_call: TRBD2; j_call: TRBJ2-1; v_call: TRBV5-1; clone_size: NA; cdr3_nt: TGCGCCAGCAGCACTCGGACTAGCGGGAATAATGAGCAGTTCTTC; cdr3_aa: CASSTRTSGNNEQFF
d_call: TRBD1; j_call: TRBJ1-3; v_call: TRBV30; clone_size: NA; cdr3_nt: TGTGCCTGGAGTGTCAGGGGGGCGCTTGGAAACACCATATATTTT; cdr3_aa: CAWSVRGALGNTIYF
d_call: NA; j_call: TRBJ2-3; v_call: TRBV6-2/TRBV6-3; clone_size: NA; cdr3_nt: TGTGCCAGCAGTTACTGGCAGTCCTCTAGCACAGATACGCAGTATTTT; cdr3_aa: CASSYWQSSSTDTQYF
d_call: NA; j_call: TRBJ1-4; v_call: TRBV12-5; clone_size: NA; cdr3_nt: TGTGCTAGTGGTTTGGGAGACAGTTCCCTGTTTTTT; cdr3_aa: CASGLGDSSLFF
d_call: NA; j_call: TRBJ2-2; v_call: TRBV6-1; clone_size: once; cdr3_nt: TGTGCCAGCAGTGAACCCCTAATGGTAGCCGGGGAGCTGTTTTTT; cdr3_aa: CASSEPLMVAGELFF
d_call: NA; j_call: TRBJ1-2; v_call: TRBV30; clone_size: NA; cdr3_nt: TGTGCCTGGAGGGCAGGGTGGCCTAACTATGGCTACACCTTC; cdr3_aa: CAWRAGWPNYGYTF
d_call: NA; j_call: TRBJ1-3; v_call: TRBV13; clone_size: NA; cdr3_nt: TGTGCCAGCAGCCTCCGCCACCTCCGAGGGACCATATATTTT; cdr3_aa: CASSLRHLRGTIYF
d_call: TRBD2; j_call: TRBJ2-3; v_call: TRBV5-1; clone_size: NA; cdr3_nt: TGCGCCAGCAGCTTCCTAGCGGGGGGTATAGATACGCAGTATTTT; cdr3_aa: CASSFLAGGIDTQYF
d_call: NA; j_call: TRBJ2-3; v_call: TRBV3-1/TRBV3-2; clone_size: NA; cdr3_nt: TGTGCCAGCAGCCAAGATGGGGAGGAATACACAGATACGCAGTATTTT; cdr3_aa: CASSQDGEEYTDTQYF
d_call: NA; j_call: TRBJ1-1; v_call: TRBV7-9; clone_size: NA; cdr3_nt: TGTGCCAGCAGCTTAATGGGAGTAACTGAAGCTTTCTTT; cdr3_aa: CASSLMGVTEAFF
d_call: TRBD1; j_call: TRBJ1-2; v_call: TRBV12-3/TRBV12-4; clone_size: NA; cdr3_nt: TGTGCCAGCAGTCAACAGGGGGGCTATGGCTACACCTTC; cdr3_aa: CASSQQGGYGYTF
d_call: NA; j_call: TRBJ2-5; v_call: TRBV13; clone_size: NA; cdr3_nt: TGTGCCAGCAGCTCCGACGGAGAAGAGACCCAGTACTTC; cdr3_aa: CASSSDGEETQYF
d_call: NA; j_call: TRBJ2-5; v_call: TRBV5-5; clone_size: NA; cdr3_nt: TGTGCCAGCAGCTTAGCAGGGCAGGGCGGTTTGGAGACCCAGTACTTC; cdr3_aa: CASSLAGQGGLETQYF
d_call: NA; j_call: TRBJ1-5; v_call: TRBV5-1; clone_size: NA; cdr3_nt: TGCGCCAGCAGCCCAGATGGCTTAAGCAATCAGCCCCAGCATTTT; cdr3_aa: CASSPDGLSNQPQHF
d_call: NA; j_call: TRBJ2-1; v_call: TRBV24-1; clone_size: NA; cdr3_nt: TGTGCCACCAGTGCCCAAGGGCTAGCTGGGTCAAATGAGCAGTTCTTC; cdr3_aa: CATSAQGLAGSNEQFF
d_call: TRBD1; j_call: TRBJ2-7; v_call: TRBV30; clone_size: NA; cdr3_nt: TGTGCCTGGAGGCGAGGGGGGACAGGGAACTACGAGCAGTACTTC; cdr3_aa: CAWRRGGTGNYEQYF
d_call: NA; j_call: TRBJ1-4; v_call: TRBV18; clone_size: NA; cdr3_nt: TGTGCCAGCTCACCACGGCTAACAGGGGAAAAACTGTTTTTT; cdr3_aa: CASSPRLTGEKLFF
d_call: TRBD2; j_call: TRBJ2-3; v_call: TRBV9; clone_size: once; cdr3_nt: TGTGCCAGCAGTCACTCGGGGGGACCTTCAGATACGCAGTATTTT; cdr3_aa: CASSHSGGPSDTQYF
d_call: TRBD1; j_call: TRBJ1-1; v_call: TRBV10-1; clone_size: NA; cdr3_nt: TGCGCCAGCAGCCCCAGGGGGACGGACACTGAAGCTTTCTTT; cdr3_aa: CASSPRGTDTEAFF
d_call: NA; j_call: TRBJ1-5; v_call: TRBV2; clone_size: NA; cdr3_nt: TGTGCCAGCAGGTATATCAGTCCACAGCCCCAGCATTTT; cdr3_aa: CASRYISPQPQHF
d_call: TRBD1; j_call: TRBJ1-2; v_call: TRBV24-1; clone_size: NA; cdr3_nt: TGTGCCACCAGTGATCACAGGGGAGGCTATGGCTACACCTTC; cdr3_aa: CATSDHRGGYGYTF
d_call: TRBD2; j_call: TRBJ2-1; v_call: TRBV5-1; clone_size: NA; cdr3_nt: TGCGCCAGCAGCCAAACTAGCGGGGGGTCCTACAATGAGCAGTTCTTC; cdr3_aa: CASSQTSGGSYNEQFF
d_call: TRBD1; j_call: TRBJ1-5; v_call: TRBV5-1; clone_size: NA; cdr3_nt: TGCGCCAGCAGCTTTACAGGGGGTCAGGGTCAGCCCCAGCATTTT; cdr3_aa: CASSFTGGQGQPQHF
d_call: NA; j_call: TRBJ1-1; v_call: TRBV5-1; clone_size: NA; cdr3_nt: TGCGCCAGCAGCCCCCCCAGTAACACTGAAGCTTTCTTT; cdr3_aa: CASSPPSNTEAFF
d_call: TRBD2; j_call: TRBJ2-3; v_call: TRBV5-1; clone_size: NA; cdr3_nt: TGCGCCAGCAGCAGCCGGACTAGCGGGGGGATTCGCACAGATACGCAGTATTTT; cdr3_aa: CASSSRTSGGIRTDTQYF